This paragraph covers one T cell receptor beta chain sequence. Its antigen is still unknown. Per-base quality was not reported, and no clone a single base away is much larger than it. The sequencing machine was an Illumina HiSeq 2500. TCR beta libraries were prepared by quantitative 5'-RACE with molecular barcodes. The study's processing was this. Disease-linked TCR variants were identified with a new computational method built on a probabilistic model of VDJ rearrangement. TCRdb trimmed public reads at Q25 via fastp, called clones via MiXCR and kept in-frame beta chains. Identical CDR3 protein sequences are pooled into one entry, listed with their most common genes and DNA. The V and J calls and clone size are TCRdb's, not the authors'. The sample table records roughly 670,000 distinct CDR3 sequences; 15% to 20% of these occur just once. Roughly a fifth of the sample is in the top ten clones. The CDR3 covers 16 residues, taking in both the cysteine and the phenylalanine. The sequence is cut down to CDR3 DNA, 48 bases in frame from base 1. Based on the germline V gene (reference sequence), the CDR1 and CDR2 sequences are DFQATT and SNEGSKA. Clipping removes 4 bases from V and 5 bases from J, with 11 as the unmatched junction base count.

The entry originates in a study of CD8 T cells in ankylosing spondylitis (dated by TCRdb to the late 2010s). Regarding the complete study: The study profiled T cell receptor beta repertoires in healthy donors and ankylosing spondylitis patients to find disease-linked TCR variants. The full study cohort comprised 25 ankylosing spondylitis patients and some 100 healthy donors. Peripheral blood was sampled, and synovial fluid was also collected from ankylosing spondylitis patients.

The paper as a whole reports these results and caveats: A TCR beta motif made up of roughly eight highly homologous amino acid variants appeared to be characteristic of blood from ankylosing spondylitis patients. A CD8+ phenotype was shown by the disease-linked clones, which were found at relatively low frequencies in peripheral blood. Some TCR beta motif variants had previously been reported in synovial fluid and blood of reactive arthritis patients, which suggested common disease-initiation mechanisms. According to the report, matched synovial fluid samples from ankylosing spondylitis patients were significantly enriched for the disease-linked clones.

Source material: blood, either unsorted or a sorted T cell fraction (not recorded which). The TCR sequence derives from a male donor with ankylosing spondylitis. This chain is built from TRBV20-1 and TRBJ2-5; the central 12 bases match TRBD2. The nucleotide sequence is given as TGCAGTGCTAAAGCACTAGCGGGGGGTATTGAGGAGACCCAGTACTTC. Translated, this is CSAKALAGGIEETQYF.